A selection of T cell receptor beta chains follows, all from one sample in a study of shared clonotypes between healthy human individuals. The repertoire was sequenced with immunoSEQ multiplex PCR; TCRdb's copy has only in-frame clones and lacks some. The data hold roughly 490,000 clones, with 70% to 80% observed a single time. The specimen was PBMCs. The receptor source for this set is a woman aged 40 to 49 in good health. Some clones in this sample may be carry-over from other donors' samples. The CDR3 runs from the conserved cysteine through the conserved F or W. D genes are given only for firm matches. Size values are once, few and many counts, or a class for expanded clones, and some rows have none.

abundance,v_gene,j_gene,d_gene,CDR3nt,CDR3aa
few,TRBV28,TRBJ1-5,TRBD1,TGTGCCAGCAGTCCCCGGACAGGGTTCAATCAGCCCCAGCATTTT,CASSPRTGFNQPQHF
once,TRBV5-1,TRBJ2-3,TRBD2,TGCGCCAGCAGCTTTACTAGCGGGGCAGATACGCAGTATTTT,CASSFTSGADTQYF
-,TRBV27,TRBJ1-5,TRBD1,TGTGCCAGCTCCCGGGACAGGGAGGTGGGTCAGCCCCAGCATTTT,CASSRDREVGQPQHF
once,TRBV28,TRBJ2-7,-,TGTGCCAGCAGTTCCTCCAAAAGGACCTACGAGCAGTACTTC,CASSSSKRTYEQYF
few,TRBV5-1,TRBJ2-5,TRBD2,TGCGCCAGCAGCTCCGGACTAGCGGGAGACACAAGAGGGGAGACCCAGTACTTC,CASSSGLAGDTRGETQYF
-,TRBV19,TRBJ1-5,-,TGTGCCAGTAGTATTGCAGCGGCGGTCAATCAGCCCCAGCATTTT,CASSIAAAVNQPQHF
-,TRBV4-2,TRBJ2-3,-,TGTGCCAGCAGCCAAGTTCAGGGGACAGATACGCAGTATTTT,CASSQVQGTDTQYF
few,TRBV30,TRBJ1-5,-,TGTGGCTGGAGTCTGACGGGGCCTAGCAATCAGCCCCAGCATTTT,CGWSLTGPSNQPQHF
-,TRBV4-1,TRBJ2-7,-,TGCGCCAGCAGCCACCCTACCCGTTACGAGCAGTACTTC,CASSHPTRYEQYF
-,TRBV10-3,TRBJ2-7,-,TGTGCCATCAGTGTAGCCGGGGGATCGGAGAACTCCTACGAGCAGTACTTC,CAISVAGGSENSYEQYF
-,TRBV19,TRBJ1-5,TRBD1,TGTGCCAGTATCGGGGGACAGGGGGCTCGTCAGCCCCAGCATTTT,CASIGGQGARQPQHF
-,TRBV6-1,TRBJ1-5,-,TGTGCCAGCAGTGGAGTGGGGGGGAACCAGCCCCAGCATTTT,CASSGVGGNQPQHF
few,TRBV30,TRBJ1-5,-,TGTGCCTGGAGTAACCCCAATCAGCCCCAGCATTTT,CAWSNPNQPQHF
-,TRBV4-3,TRBJ1-2,-,TGCGCCAGCAGCCTGGCGGGAGGCGGAGGGTTCTATGGCTACACCTTC,CASSLAGGGGFYGYTF
-,TRBV4-2,TRBJ1-1,-,TGTGCCAGCAGCCAAGAGCTCCGGCATGAAGCTTTCTTT,CASSQELRHEAFF
-,TRBV28,TRBJ1-3,-,TGTGCCAGCAGTTTTACAGGGAGTAACACCATATATTTT,CASSFTGSNTIYF
-,TRBV5-1,TRBJ2-2,-,TGCGCCAGCAGCTTGACAGGGACCGGGGAGCTGTTTTTT,CASSLTGTGELFF
-,TRBV7-2,TRBJ2-2,-,TGTGCCAGCAGCCCCCCCCGAGCGGGCGAGGAGCTGTTTTTT,CASSPPRAGEELFF
few,TRBV6-5,TRBJ1-6,-,TGTGCCAGCAGTTACGCATACAGGAGGACTGCCCTCCACTTT,CASSYAYRRTALHF
few,TRBV15,TRBJ2-7,TRBD2,TGTGCCACCAGCTGGCGGGGACTAGCGGGAGACGAGCAGTACTTC,CATSWRGLAGDEQYF
-,TRBV7-9,TRBJ2-1,TRBD2,TGTGCCAGCAGCCCGGCTAGCGGGAGTGAGGGTGAGCAGTTCTTC,CASSPASGSEGEQFF
-,TRBV28,TRBJ1-4,TRBD1,TGTGCCAGCAGTAGGGGGCCTAATGAAAAACTGTTTTTT,CASSRGPNEKLFF
-,TRBV9,TRBJ1-2,TRBD1,TGTGCCAGCAGCCCAGCGGGGACAGCCCCTAACTATGGCTACACCTTC,CASSPAGTAPNYGYTF
-,TRBV7-2,TRBJ2-7,-,TGTGCCAGCAGCTTTGGGACGTCGACCTACGAGCAGTACTTC,CASSFGTSTYEQYF
-,TRBV5-1,TRBJ1-1,TRBD1,TGCGCCAGCAGCTCGGGACAGGGGCTTTTGGGGACTGAAGCTTTCTTT,CASSSGQGLLGTEAFF
-,TRBV5-1,TRBJ2-7,-,TGCGCCAGCAGCCCCGGGACCATCTCCGAGCAGTACTTC,CASSPGTISEQYF
-,TRBV7-6,TRBJ2-1,TRBD2,TGTGCCAGCAGCTTAGCTTCGACTAGCGTTGGCTCCTACAATGAGCAGTTCTTC,CASSLASTSVGSYNEQFF
-,TRBV5-6,TRBJ2-7,TRBD2,TGTGCCAGCAGTTCTGGCGGGACTAGCGTTCCGGGCGAGCAGTACTTC,CASSSGGTSVPGEQYF